Below are 9 T cell receptor beta chains sequenced from a single sample in a study of T-cell memory formation after mild COVID-19. One entry per CDR3 protein, called by TCRdb with MiXCR from the 5' RACE reads. The sample consists of about 240,000 distinct CDR3 sequences, 7.5% to 10% of them appearing once. Material for sequencing was PBMCs or a T cell subset sorted from them (not recorded which). The receptor source for this set is a man aged 18-30 years who had mild COVID-19 (a few samples of this study predate the infection). Cell type and time point are not known.

The V call is TRBV27, the J call TRBJ1-4; D gene uncertain. CDR3 size: 16 residues. The germline gives CDR1 MNHEY, CDR2 SMNVEV (reference sequence). V was shortened by 4 bases and J by 4 bases, with 16 bases between the two germline ends. CDR3 region: CASSSKGLAINEKLFF. As DNA, the CDR3 is TGTGCCAGCAGTTCTAAAGGACTGGCGATTAATGAAAAACTGTTTTTT.

This clonotype showed up just a few times. The CDR3 DNA is TGTGCCAGCAGTGCAGACAGGAGCTCCTACGAGCAGTACTTC. Translation gives CASSADRSSYEQYF. The rearrangement joins TRBV6-1 to TRBJ2-7, with D perhaps TRBD1 (6 bases). The CDR3 has 14 residues. V lost 4 bases, J lost 0 bases, and 10 bases lay in between. Germline V gene data show CDR1 as MNHNS and CDR2 as SASEGT.

This clonotype has at least ten counts. The CDR3 loop reads CAISGVEQGRGKQYF. The CDR3 DNA follows: TGTGCCATCAGTGGGGTGGAACAGGGTCGGGGAAAGCAGTACTTC. The chain links TRBV10-3 to TRBJ2-7; TRBD1 might be the D (6 bases). Germline loops: CDR1 ENHRY, CDR2 SYGVKD. V was trimmed by 4 bases and J by 8 bases, leaving 21 bases between them. The CDR3 is 15 amino acids.

This rearrangement joins TRBV19 to TRBJ1-1, with D unresolved. Between the trimmed V and J ends, which lost 8 bases and 6 bases, there was a span of 10 bases. The CDR3 runs 11 residues. The germline V gene has CDR1 LNHDA and CDR2 SQIVND (reference sequence). CDR3 protein: CASWFDAEAFF. The CDR3 coding sequence is TGTGCCAGTTGGTTCGACGCTGAAGCTTTCTTT.

This clonotype was found many times. The chain combines TRBV5-1 with TRBJ2-7; D may match TRBD1 or TRBD2 (5 bases each). Germline V lookup: CDR1 SGHRS, CDR2 YFSETQ. The CDR3 sequence is 13 residues long. Trimming left V 10 bases short and J 2 bases short, with 16 bases between. CDR3 DNA: TGCGCCGGGACGTACAGCTATACCTACGAGCAGTACGTC. It yields the protein CAGTYSYTYEQYV.

This clonotype was seen more than once but under ten times. The rearrangement uses TRBV11-2 and TRBJ2-3; the match to TRBD2 covers 7 bases. Germline CDR1 SGHAT, CDR2 FQNNGV. The junction had 5 bases not matched to a gene; V was cut back by 2 bases and J by 3 bases. This CDR3 spans 15 amino acids. The CDR3 spells CASSLMGGRTDTQYF. The CDR3 coding sequence is TGTGCCAGCAGCTTAATGGGGGGGAGAACAGATACGCAGTATTTT. Full variable domain (missing parts from reference TRBV11-2 and TRBJ2-3): EAGVAQSPRYKIIEKRQSVAFWCNPISGHATLYWYQQILGQGPKLLIQFQNNGVVDDSQLPKDRFSAERLKGVDSTLKIQPAKLEDSAVYLCASSLMGGRTDTQYFGPGTRLTVL.

This clonotype was seen a handful of times. The chain carries TRBV4-2 and TRBJ2-5; TRBD2 matches 9 bases. In germline, CDR1 is LGHNA, CDR2 YNFKEQ. J was trimmed by 5 bases and V by 0 bases; bases with no gene match: 4. CDR3 length: 15 amino acids. The CDR3 bases are TGTGCCAGCAGCCAAGAAGGCGGGGGGGACGAGACCCAGTACTTC. Amino acids: CASSQEGGGDETQYF.

This clonotype was seen more than once but under ten times. The chain combines TRBV7-9 with TRBJ2-5; the match to TRBD2 covers 7 bases. Germline V gene sequence: CDR1 SEHNR, CDR2 FQNEAQ (reference sequence). V lost 6 bases and J lost 4; bases outside the gene matches: 8. The CDR3 contains 14 residues. The CDR3 spells CASRLGSSGETQYF. The CDR3 coding sequence is TGTGCCAGCAGGCTAGGGTCTAGCGGAGAGACCCAGTACTTC.

This clonotype was detected many times. The chain is built from TRBV7-9 and TRBJ1-1, with TRBD1 matching 8 bases. CDR3 length: 16 residues. Germline V gives CDR1 SEHNR, CDR2 FQNEAQ (reference sequence). Unmatched junction bases numbered 13, after V lost 6 bases and J lost 4 bases. CDR3 sequence (DNA): TGTGCCAGCAGTTTCTGGACAGGGATCGTGGCCACTGAAGCTTTCTTT. Translating it yields CASSFWTGIVATEAFF.